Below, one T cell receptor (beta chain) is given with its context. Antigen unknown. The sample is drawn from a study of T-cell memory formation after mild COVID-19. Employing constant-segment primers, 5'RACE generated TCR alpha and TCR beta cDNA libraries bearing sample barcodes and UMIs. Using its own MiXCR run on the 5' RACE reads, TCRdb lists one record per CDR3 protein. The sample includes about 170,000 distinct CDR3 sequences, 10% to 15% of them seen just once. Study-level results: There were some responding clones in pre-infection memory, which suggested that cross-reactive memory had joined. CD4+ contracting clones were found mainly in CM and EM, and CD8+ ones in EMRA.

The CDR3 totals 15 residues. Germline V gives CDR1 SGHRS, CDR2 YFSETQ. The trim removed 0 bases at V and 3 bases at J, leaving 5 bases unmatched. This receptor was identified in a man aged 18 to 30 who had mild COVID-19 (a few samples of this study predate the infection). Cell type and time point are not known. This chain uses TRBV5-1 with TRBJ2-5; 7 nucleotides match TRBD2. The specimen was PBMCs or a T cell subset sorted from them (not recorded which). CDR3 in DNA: TGCGCCAGCAGCTTGGACGGGACTACCGAAGAGACCCAGTACTTC. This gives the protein CASSLDGTTEETQYF.